This T cell receptor (beta chain) was documented in a study of OX40 agonist ivuxolimab in advanced cancers. CDR1 is LGHNA, CDR2 YSLEER, per germline. The CDR3 has 16 residues. Trimming cost V 1 base and J 8 bases; bases outside gene matches: 10. Produced via immunoSEQ multiplex PCR; TCRdb's table is partial and in-frame only. The data contain 25,000 to 40,000 clones, roughly 80% of them singletons. V gene TRBV4-3 combines with J gene TRBJ1-2, with TRBD1 matching over 10 bases. The sample consisted of CD4+ or CD8+ T cells sorted from blood, taken in a trial of the OX40 agonist ivuxolimab. This sequence was found in an adult with an advanced solid tumor such as melanoma, head and neck, liver or kidney cancer. The CDR3 here is CASSQVLTGGGRGYTF. CDR3 coding DNA: TGCGCCAGCAGCCAAGTTTTGACAGGGGGCGGACGCGGCTACACCTTC.